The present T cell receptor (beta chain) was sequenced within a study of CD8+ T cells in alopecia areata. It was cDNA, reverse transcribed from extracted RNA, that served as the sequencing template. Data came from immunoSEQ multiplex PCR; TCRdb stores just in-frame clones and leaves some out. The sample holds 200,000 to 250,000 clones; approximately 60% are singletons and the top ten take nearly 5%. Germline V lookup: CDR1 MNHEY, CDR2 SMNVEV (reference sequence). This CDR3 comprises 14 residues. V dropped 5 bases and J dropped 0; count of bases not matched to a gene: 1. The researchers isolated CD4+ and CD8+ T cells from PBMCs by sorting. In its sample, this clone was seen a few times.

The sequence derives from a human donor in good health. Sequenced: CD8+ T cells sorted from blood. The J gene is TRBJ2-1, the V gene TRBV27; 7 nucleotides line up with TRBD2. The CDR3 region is CASSTSASYNEQFF. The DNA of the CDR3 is TGTGCCAGCAGTACTAGCGCCTCCTACAATGAGCAGTTCTTC.